This T cell receptor (beta chain) is from a study of shared clonotypes between healthy human individuals (dated by TCRdb to the early 2020s). Context from the whole study: The cohort included a few men and a couple of women between 18 and 49 years of age. Per donor, three plates each were used for CD4 naive and CD4 memory, two for CD8 naive, and one for CD8 memory. To estimate repertoire size and how much clonotype sharing occurs between individuals, the study deeply sequenced the blood TCR repertoires of several healthy adults. Libraries were prepared and TCR repertoires were sequenced by different laboratories using diverse techniques, in order to increase sequencing depth and limit assay-specific biases. Per donor, leukapheresis produced somewhere between about 0.85 and 9.5 billion PBMCs. Points the paper makes about the study in general: Pairwise subsampling led to the expectation that sequencing depth would affect the degree of clonotype sharing among donors. Because the study included only a small number of donors, the genetic and exposure-history diversity represented was limited. Even with the large sequencing depth, rarefaction of the sorted-subset datasets indicated that sequencing was incomplete. Clonotypes shared by all four sorted-subset donors showed higher generation probabilities than non-shared clonotypes. Only blood was sampled, and tissue TCR repertoires likely differ from those in blood. Across a few donors, 5% to 6% of naive CD4, over 3% of naive CD8, approximately 2.5% of memory CD4, and under 0.45% of memory CD8 clonotypes were shared. Naive subsets generally had larger estimated clonotype richness than memory subsets did.

To note about this clone: Its antigen is still unknown. The input lacks base qualities; no much larger clone sits a single base away.

CD8 naive samples were CD45RO-negative cells positively selected for CCR7, giving a CD45RA+CCR7+ population that excluded TemRA cells. The donors were healthy, HIV-negative adults with no recently reported acute infections or vaccinations. All donors were Caucasian adults living in Nashville, Tennessee, USA. Blood was obtained by leukapheresis, after which PBMCs were separated by Ficoll-Histopaque density gradient centrifugation and cryopreserved in liquid nitrogen vapor phase. Analytical flow cytometry was used to check the purity and quantity of each magnetically sorted T cell population. Each sorted fraction had its genomic DNA isolated and then quantified by UV absorbance on a Nanodrop 2000c. Using the deep immunoSEQ assay, multiplex PCR amplified TCR CDR3 regions from genomic DNA. For each cell subset, the extracted genomic DNA was distributed evenly across all wells of several immunoSEQ 96-well plates, and each plate served as one replicate. For sorted subsets, about 200 ng genomic DNA, equal to 25,000 to 35,000 T cell genomes, was loaded into each replicate PCR. Purified libraries were quantified with a Qubit 3.0 fluorometer, sized on a Bioanalyzer 2100, and re-quantified with the KAPA Library Quantification kit. Every immunoSEQ 96-well plate was sequenced on a separate single-read 150-cycle Illumina NextSeq 550 flow cell. Regarding the original processing steps: Because only junctional sequences without quality scores were contained in the immunoSEQ output, filtering matching that applied to full-length reads could not be performed. Sequences were annotated with PyIR, a Python wrapper for IgBLAST v1.9, and V/J genes and CDR3 were assigned using IMGT germline references. Reads with weak V/J assignments (E-value above 1e-6), missing CDR3, stop codons, out-of-frame junctions, or ambiguous translated residues were removed. V3J clonotypes were defined as sequences sharing the same inferred V gene, J gene, and CDR3 amino acid sequence. Percentage overlap between repertoires was computed as shared unique clonotypes divided by the size of the smaller repertoire. Three approaches were used to assess repertoire richness: RTK rarefaction, the Chao1 estimator, and Recon v2.1 estimates of unobserved clonotypes. Generation probabilities for all TCRbeta clonotypes obtained by the gDNA method from a handful of donors were computed using OLGA. TCRdb re-hosts the immuneACCESS table, in-frame sequences only. Its copies lack some clones; in the studies checked, an unresolved V gene accounts for under half of them, and the cause for the rest is not known. V and J calls plus clone size are reproduced from that table; the DNA served to infer D and trimming. The sample has about 1,800,000 clones on record, about 95% of them singletons. The ten largest make up approximately 1.2% of the sample.

Trimming at the junction amounts to 7 bases on V and 1 base on J, and the germline ends lie 12 bases apart. Based on the germline V gene, the CDR1 and CDR2 sequences are MDHEN and SYDVKM. The CDR3, from cysteine to phenylalanine, totals 14 residues. The read is trimmed to its CDR3 DNA, 42 bases read in frame from base 1. This chain joins TRBV28 to TRBJ2-3, with no reliable assignment of the D segment. The sequencing sample was made of naive CD8+ T cells sorted from blood. The cell subset or site label of this sample denotes: CD45RA+CCR7+. The TCR sequence derives from a man younger than 30 in good health. The nucleotide sequence is TGTGCCAGCACCGCTTGGGTGCGCACAGATACGCAGTATTTT. It translates to CASTAWVRTDTQYF.